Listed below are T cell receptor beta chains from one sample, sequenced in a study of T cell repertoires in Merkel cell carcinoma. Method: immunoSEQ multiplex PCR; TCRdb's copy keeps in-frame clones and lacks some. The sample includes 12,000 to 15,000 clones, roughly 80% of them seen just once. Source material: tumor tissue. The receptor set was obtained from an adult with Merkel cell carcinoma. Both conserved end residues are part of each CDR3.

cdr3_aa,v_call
CASTGTGLHEQYF,TRBV6-5
CASSLELGRGPNEQFF,TRBV5-8
CASGPRRTEAFF,TRBV27
CSVEDGDTGYGYTF,TRBV29-1
CASSFAVAGGGTDTQYF,TRBV9
CASSLGDSVSTEQYF,TRBV5-1
CASSLGRDIEQFF,TRBV28
CASSRDNSYEQYF,TRBV5-6
CASSLYPKTGHAYEQYF,TRBV19
CASTRTLEAFF,TRBV2
CASGLAGGYEQFF,TRBV19
CASSRGDGNTIYF,TRBV19
CSVSGTRYNEQFF,TRBV29-1
CASSYSIASNQPQHF,TRBV6-5
CASSFGLSGADTQYF,TRBV6-6
CASSPAERTGELFF,TRBV18
CASSERQGVINYGYTF,TRBV10-2
CASSSSLGSSNGELFF,TRBV5-1
CASSRRGYEQYF,TRBV14
CASSTSGRSDNEQFF,TRBV7-2
CASSIRGNTEAFF,TRBV6-5
CASSSGGAGYEQYF,TRBV28
CVANGGNNSPLHF,TRBV28
CASSLSWGGTEAFF,TRBV5-1
CASSWGLDGYTF,TRBV12-3/TRBV12-4
CSASNPTNEKLFF,TRBV20-1
CASSLEGRRRETQYF,TRBV7-9
CASSAGTGTYNEQFF,TRBV5-8
CASSFTGVGEQYF,TRBV7-9
CASSESNRANEQFF,TRBV10-2
CASSFPGAGQPQHF,TRBV7-2
CASSQSETGELFF,TRBV6-4
CASRLGGGLAGGLTYEQYF,TRBV12-2
CASSYPGLAGTQYF,TRBV6-2/TRBV6-3